This TCR beta chain derives from a study of CD8+ T cells in alopecia areata (dated by TCRdb to the late 2010s). With respect to the entire study: High-throughput TCRbeta sequencing was used to examine T cell clonal expansion in alopecia areata in both the C3H/HeJ mouse model and human patients. Scalp clonality was compared among normal scalp (n=4), patchy alopecia areata scalp (n=8), and alopecia totalis/universalis scalp (n=8). immunoSEQ multiplex PCR using 35 Vbeta forward primers and 13 Jbeta reverse primers was used to amplify TCRbeta CDR3 regions. In humans, TCRbeta sequencing was performed on scalp tissue and on sorted CD4+ and CD8+ peripheral blood T cells from healthy controls and from patients with patchy or totalis/universalis alopecia areata. The RNA source kit depended on sample type: the PAXgene miRNA kit for fixed scalp, the miRNeasy kit for PBMCs, and the RNeasy kit for mouse skin.

Summary of the overall study and its limitations: Shared TCR sequences between patients were less evident than in mice, which may be partly attributable to HLA diversity in the patient population. Higher clonality and more expanded CD8+ clones were observed in lesional scalp than in normal scalp, particularly in alopecia totalis/universalis, a finding suggestive of antigenic drive. Scalp TCR repertoire analysis is complicated because resident alphabeta T cells in normal human skin are also sequenced, whereas mouse skin is dominated by gammadelta T cells.

Library method: the immunoSEQ multiplex PCR assay. RNA was extracted from all samples and reverse transcribed into cDNA, which served as template for TCR sequencing. SuperScript III was used for first-strand cDNA synthesis, primed with a 2:1 mix of oligo-dT and random hexamers. Amplification bias was assessed with a synthetic immune receptor repertoire, and residual bias was removed computationally. The published analysis was carried out like this. Raw reads were preprocessed for error removal, and CDR3 was defined according to IMGT conventions as running from the conserved cysteine to phenylalanine. Clonality was computed as 1 minus the Shannon entropy, with the entropy normalized by log2 of the number of productive unique TCRs. Scalp TCRbeta sequences were cross-referenced with sorted blood CD4 and CD8 repertoires so that the CD4 or CD8 identity of scalp clones could be inferred. TCRdb re-hosts the immuneACCESS table, in-frame sequences only. Its copies lack some clones; in the studies checked, an unresolved V gene accounts for under half of them, and the cause for the rest is not known. For V, J and clone size, that table is used; D and trimming come from the DNA. The sample table shows about 150,000 clones, and 50% to 60% are seen once. Around 5% of the sample comes from the top ten.

This clone appeared a single time. It has no known antigen specificity. Qualities for individual bases were not recorded, and no much larger clone is one base off. After PBMCs were isolated by density centrifugation and stained for CD3, CD4 and CD8, a FACSAria was used to sort CD4+ and CD8+ T cells. Unaffected controls provided scalp biopsies and blood samples. Spanning cysteine to phenylalanine, the CDR3 consists of 16 amino acids. Just the 48-base CDR3 DNA is kept, in frame starting at base 1. V lost 2 bases and J lost 5 bases; the stretch between them is 21 bases long. CDR1 GTSNPN and CDR2 SVGIG are derived from the germline V gene (reference sequence).

Sample: CD4+ T cells sorted from blood. The receptor was derived from a human donor in good health. The rearranged chain carries TRBV30 and TRBJ2-5; no D gene is confidently identified. The CDR3 protein: CAWSRKSILGFETQYF. The DNA is as follows: TGTGCCTGGAGTAGAAAATCGATCCTAGGGTTTGAGACCCAGTACTTC. With the portions outside the CDR3 filled from the reference TRBV30 and TRBJ2-5 genes, the complete variable region becomes SQTIHQWPATLVQPVGSPLSLECTVEGTSNPNLYWYRQAAGRGLQLLFYSVGIGQISSEVPQNLSASRPQDRQFILSSKKLLLSDSGFYLCAWSRKSILGFETQYFGPGTRLLVL.